This is a list of T cell receptor beta chains from one sample in a study of shared clonotypes between healthy human individuals. TCRdb's copy holds only in-frame clones and misses some; the assay was immunoSEQ multiplex PCR. The sample consists of 2 million to 3 million clones, approximately 92% of them appearing once. What was sequenced was naive CD4+ T cells sorted from blood. All receptors come from a man between 18 and 35 years old in good health. The CDR3 runs from the conserved cysteine through the conserved F or W. D genes are given only for firm matches. Expanded clones are given a class, and other clones once, few, many or no size at all.

D	J	size	V	DNA	CDR3
.	TRBJ1-2	.	TRBV10-3	TGTGCCATCAGTGATCGAGGGGCAGGATATGGCTACACCTTC	CAISDRGAGYGYTF
.	TRBJ2-1	.	TRBV29-1	TGCAGCGTGGGCCAGTCAACATACTCCTACAATGAGCAGTTCTTC	CSVGQSTYSYNEQFF
TRBD1	TRBJ2-7	.	TRBV18	TGTGCCAGCTCACCCGTGACAGGGTTATTAGAGCAGTACTTC	CASSPVTGLLEQYF
.	TRBJ2-7	.	TRBV5-4	TGTGCCAGCAGCCCTGGCCAGGTCTACGAGCAGTACTTC	CASSPGQVYEQYF
TRBD1	TRBJ1-1	.	TRBV29-1	TGCAGCGTGACAGGGCCTTTCACTGAAGCTTTCTTT	CSVTGPFTEAFF
.	TRBJ1-1	once	TRBV5-1	TGCGCCAGCAGCGGGGGGGCAACGCGGAACACTGAAGCTTTCTTT	CASSGGATRNTEAFF
.	TRBJ2-1	.	TRBV9	TGTGCCAGCAGCGTAGCAGGTAGTCCCTACAATGAGCAGTTCTTC	CASSVAGSPYNEQFF
.	TRBJ2-3	.	TRBV5-1	TGCGCCAGCAGCTTTTATGAGCGGTCTAGCACAGATACGCAGTATTTT	CASSFYERSSTDTQYF
TRBD1	TRBJ2-5	.	TRBV19	TGTGCCAGTAGCCCAAGACAGGGAGTTCGGCAAGAGACCCAGTACTTC	CASSPRQGVRQETQYF
.	TRBJ1-1	.	TRBV6-6	TGTGCCAGCAGCGCCGGGAGGAACACTGAAGCTTTCTTT	CASSAGRNTEAFF
TRBD2	TRBJ2-1	.	TRBV14	TGTGCCAGCAGCCAACTGGGCAGCGGGAGTGGGTTTGAGCAGTTCTTC	CASSQLGSGSGFEQFF
.	TRBJ1-1	.	TRBV30	TGTGCCTGGAGTGTCAACAGAAACACTGAAGCTTTCTTT	CAWSVNRNTEAFF
.	TRBJ1-3	once	TRBV9	TGTGCCAGCGGAGGAGAACGGGCCAGGCGAAACACCATATATTTT	CASGGERARRNTIYF
.	TRBJ2-5	once	TRBV5-1	TGCGCCAGCAGCTTAACCAAGGGAGAGACCCAGTACTTC	CASSLTKGETQYF
.	TRBJ1-2	few	TRBV28	TGTGCCAGCAGTTTAACAGGGAACTATGGCTACACCTTC	CASSLTGNYGYTF
TRBD1	TRBJ1-5	.	TRBV7-2	TGTGCCAGCAGCTCCCGGACAGGACAGCCCCAGCATTTT	CASSSRTGQPQHF
.	TRBJ1-1	.	TRBV2	TGTGCCAGCAGTGATTTTGTCCAGAACACTGAAGCTTTCTTT	CASSDFVQNTEAFF
.	TRBJ2-2	.	TRBV18	TGTGCCAGCTCAGGAGGGGTTATCGGGACCGGGGAGCTGTTTTTT	CASSGGVIGTGELFF
TRBD1	TRBJ2-7	.	TRBV11-2	TGTGCCAGCAGCTCTTTAGACAGGGGGCCCTACGAGCAGTACTTC	CASSSLDRGPYEQYF
.	TRBJ2-6	.	TRBV6-1	TGTGCCAGCAGTGTAACCTCTGGGGCCAACGTCCTGACTTTC	CASSVTSGANVLTF
.	TRBJ2-7	.	TRBV5-4	TGTGCCAGCCACCCGTTCGGCGCCTCCTACGAGCAGTACTTC	CASHPFGASYEQYF
.	TRBJ2-7	.	TRBV7-2	TGTGCCAGCAGCCTACAGGGTCCAACCTCGGGGGAGCAGTACTTC	CASSLQGPTSGEQYF
.	TRBJ2-5	once	TRBV5-6	TGTGCCAGCAGCTTGGCCCTAGGTAGCGGTGGGACCCAGTACTTC	CASSLALGSGGTQYF
.	TRBJ2-1	.	TRBV4-1	TGCGCCAGCAGCCAAGGGAAGGGGAGATATTACAATGAGCAGTTCTTC	CASSQGKGRYYNEQFF
.	TRBJ2-7	.	TRBV5-1	TGCGCCAGCAGCACGGCGCTAGCCGGGGACGAGCAGTACTTC	CASSTALAGDEQYF
.	TRBJ2-1	once	TRBV28	TGTGCCAGCAGCGGCAGTCCCACGGCTCAAGGGCAGTTCTTC	CASSGSPTAQGQFF
TRBD1	TRBJ1-3	.	TRBV15	TGTGCCACCAGCAGAGAACAGGGGGGTGGAAACACCATATATTTT	CATSREQGGGNTIYF
.	TRBJ2-7	.	TRBV5-5	TGTGCCAGCAGCTTGTTAGCAGGTCGGCAATCCTACGAGCAGTACTTC	CASSLLAGRQSYEQYF
.	TRBJ1-1	once	TRBV18	TGTGCCAGCTCACCAGGGGGCTACTTGGAAGCTTTCTTT	CASSPGGYLEAFF
.	TRBJ1-2	.	TRBV5-4	TGTGCCAGCAGCATTAATAACTATGGCTACACCTTC	CASSINNYGYTF
.	TRBJ1-5	.	TRBV12-1	TGTGCCAGCAGCCCGCCGACAGTGGATGCCAATCAGCCCCAGCATTTT	CASSPPTVDANQPQHF
TRBD1	TRBJ1-6	.	TRBV11-2	TGTGCCAGCAGCTTAGTCCCATCGACAGGGGGCTATAATTCACCCCTCCACTTT	CASSLVPSTGGYNSPLHF
TRBD1	TRBJ1-2	.	TRBV10-3	TGTGCCATCAAGCAGGGGGCGGTTGGCTACACCTTC	CAIKQGAVGYTF
.	TRBJ1-1	.	TRBV7-2	TGTGCCAGCAGCTTAGAAGGGACGGTGAACACTGAAGCTTTCTTT	CASSLEGTVNTEAFF
.	TRBJ2-5	.	TRBV5-1	TGCGCCAGCAGCTCCCACCTAGAGACCCAGTACTTC	CASSSHLETQYF
TRBD1	TRBJ2-5	.	TRBV2	TGTGCCAGCAGGGGACAGGGGGCTCCCCAAGAGACCCAGTACTTC	CASRGQGAPQETQYF
TRBD1	TRBJ1-4	.	TRBV4-1	TGCGCCAGCAGCCTCCAGGGGGAGTCGAATGAAAAACTGTTTTTT	CASSLQGESNEKLFF